This T cell receptor beta chain was sequenced in a study of CD8 T cells in Susac syndrome (dated by TCRdb to between 2018 and 2021). In the study overall: The study used repertoire sequencing to test whether antigen drove CD8+ T cell activation and differentiation in Susac syndrome. CD8+ T cell repertoire clonality was compared between about a dozen healthy donors, roughly 14 Susac syndrome patients and some 15 multiple sclerosis patients. Overall study outcomes, separate from this receptor: The TCR sequencing and HLA analysis was acknowledged to have included a relatively small number of individuals.

RNA was extracted with the RNeasy kit and about 0.5 to 1 ug was reverse transcribed using random hexamers. The immunoSEQ multiplex PCR assay, covering 54 Vbeta and 13 Jbeta segments, was used to amplify TCR beta CDR3 regions. PCR amplification bias was corrected by using a synthetic template baseline for primer optimization and computational correction. In the paper's pipeline: Only productive sequences were kept, with reads annotated to V, D and J genes according to IMGT and analyzed in immunoSEQ Analyzer. To calculate clonality, Shannon entropy was normalized by log2 of the number of productive unique sequences and then subtracted from one. Public and private clones were assessed among the 100 most prevalent clones of each patient and control. Susac-specific clones were defined as absent from healthy and MS cohorts, approximately 1,000 published viral clones and other ImmuneACCESS disease sequences. The public reads were reanalyzed by TCRdb: fastp trimming at Q25, MiXCR alignment, in-frame beta chains only. Duplicate CDR3 protein sequences are folded into a single record with the most common DNA and genes. The V and J calls come from TCRdb's annotation, not from the publication. The sample includes about 200,000 distinct CDR3 sequences, with 80% to 95% observed a single time. The top ten clones comprise around 0.15% of the sample.

From the cysteine up to the phenylalanine, the CDR3 has a length of 18 residues. The retained sequence is limited to the CDR3, 54 bases, with the frame set at the first base. Remarks on this clonotype: Its antigen remains unidentified. No base-level quality is on record; no much larger clone is a single base apart.

Peripheral blood CD8+ and CD4+ T cells from healthy donors, Susac syndrome patients and multiple sclerosis patients were profiled using high-throughput TCR beta sequencing. The multiple sclerosis controls were treatment-naive patients whose relapsing-remitting disease, either stable or active, fulfilled the revised McDonald criteria. CD8+ TEMRA cells were enriched by FACS, while bulk CD8+ and CD4+ T cells were purified by magnetic negative isolation. Blood was drawn into EDTA tubes, processed within 24 hours, and PBMCs were isolated by density gradient centrifugation. PBMCs intended for TCR sequencing were cryopreserved in liquid nitrogen and were subsequently thawed in a 37 degrees C water bath. A purity of at least 90% was achieved for sorted or isolated CD4+, CD8+ and CD8+ TEMRA cells.

Sequencing input: CD8+ T cells from PBMCs. The chain is encoded by TRBV21-1 joined to TRBJ1-1; the D segment call TRBD1 is taken from the table without a DNA check. TRBV21-1 is a recognized pseudogene. The receptor's source is a human donor with multiple sclerosis. The sequenced DNA is TGTGCCAGCAGCAAAGAATTCTACAGGAAGGTGGGGGACACTGAAGCTTTCTTT. This encodes CASSKEFYRKVGDTEAFF.